The 9 T cell receptor beta chains listed next were all sequenced from one sample in a study of OX40 agonist ivuxolimab in advanced cancers. TCRdb keeps only in-frame clones here, not all; method: immunoSEQ multiplex PCR. The data contain some 74,000 clones, about nine tenths of them singletons. Material: CD4+ or CD8+ T cells sorted from blood, obtained in a trial of the OX40 agonist ivuxolimab. These receptors were collected from an adult with an advanced solid tumor such as melanoma, head and neck, liver or kidney cancer.

The chain links TRBV6-6 to TRBJ1-1, with D uncertain. The germline CDR1 and CDR2 sequences are MNHNY and SVGAGI (reference sequence). Trimming took 0 bases from V and 6 from J, leaving 8 bases between them. This CDR3 is 13 amino acids long. The CDR3 region is CASSYSNGAEAFF. CDR3 DNA: TGTGCCAGCAGTTACTCGAACGGGGCTGAAGCTTTCTTT.

V gene TRBV27 combines with J gene TRBJ1-4; possible D gene TRBD1, 6 bases. This CDR3 is 15 amino acids long. With 6 bases removed from V and 8 bases from J, the gap between germline ends came to 19 bases. The germline V gene has CDR1 MNHEY and CDR2 SMNVEV (reference sequence). The CDR3 nucleotides are TGTGCCAGCAGGGGCCCAGGGGAGGTTAGCGAAAAACTGTTTTTT. Its protein is CASRGPGEVSEKLFF.

This chain uses TRBV19 with TRBJ2-1, with 10 positions matching TRBD2. Germline V gene lookup returns CDR1 LNHDA and CDR2 SQIVND (reference sequence). Trimming removed 5 bases from V and 9 bases from J; junction bases left unmatched: 10. This CDR3 has 15 amino acids. The CDR3 sequence: CASSLGLAVGGEQFF. CDR3 DNA sequence: TGTGCCAGTAGTTTAGGACTAGCGGTGGGTGGTGAGCAGTTCTTC.

The chain links TRBV27 to TRBJ1-3, with unresolved D. The CDR3 loop spans 15 amino acids. Trimming cost V 3 bases and J 0 bases, with 9 bases left between them. CDR1 is MNHEY and CDR2 is SMNVEV in the germline V gene (reference sequence). The CDR3 nucleotides are TGTGCCAGCAGTTTCCGACCCGACTCTGGAAACACCATATATTTT. Translated: CASSFRPDSGNTIYF.

V is TRBV7-2 and J is TRBJ2-7, with TRBD2 matching over 10 bases. CDR1 SGHTA and CDR2 FQGNSA come from the germline V gene. The V and J ends lost 1 base and 2 bases, in that order; junction bases with no gene match: 5. This CDR3 spans 16 amino acids. CDR3 nucleotide sequence: TGTGCCAGCAGCTTAGTAGGTAGCGGGGGGCCCTACGAGCAGTACGTC. This encodes CASSLVGSGGPYEQYV.

As for this clone: At one end, the junction sequence differs from germline, possibly due to a read error. The V call is TRBV15, the J call TRBJ1-6; 10 bases map to TRBD1. The CDR3 spans 16 residues. Germline assignment: CDR1 LNHNV and CDR2 YYDKDF (reference sequence). The CDR3 loop is CATSRPGQGINPPLHF. CDR3 DNA sequence: TGTGCCACCAGCAGACCGGGACAGGGGATTAATCCACCCCTCCACTTT.

The V and J genes are TRBV11-3 and TRBJ2-1; possibly TRBD2 for D (6 bases). V was pared by 5 bases and J by 0 bases, with 11 bases between. Per germline, CDR1 SGHNT and CDR2 YENEEA. This CDR3 has 15 residues. The CDR3 protein is CASSTSPGSYNEQFF. The CDR3 nucleotides are TGTGCCAGCAGCACTAGCCCAGGCTCCTACAATGAGCAGTTCTTC.

The V and J genes are TRBV6-4 and TRBJ2-1; D might be TRBD2 (6 bases). CDR1 is MRHNA and CDR2 is SNTAGT in the germline V gene. V was clipped by 6 bases and J by 7 bases, with 13 bases between them. The CDR3 runs to 13 residues. The CDR3 coding sequence is TGTGCCAGCAGCCGCGAGGAGGGGAATGAGCAGTTCTTC. As protein: CASSREEGNEQFF.

This clone was counted once. The rearrangement uses TRBV25-1 and TRBJ1-2; tentatively, D is TRBD1 (6 bases). CDR1 is MGHDK and CDR2 is SYGVNS in the germline V gene. The V gene lost 4 bases and the J gene lost 6 bases, with 21 bases spanning the gap. This CDR3 is 16 amino acids long. The CDR3 sequence: CASSAHIQGTSHGYTF. CDR3 bases: TGTGCCAGCAGTGCTCACATACAGGGCACCTCTCATGGCTACACCTTC.